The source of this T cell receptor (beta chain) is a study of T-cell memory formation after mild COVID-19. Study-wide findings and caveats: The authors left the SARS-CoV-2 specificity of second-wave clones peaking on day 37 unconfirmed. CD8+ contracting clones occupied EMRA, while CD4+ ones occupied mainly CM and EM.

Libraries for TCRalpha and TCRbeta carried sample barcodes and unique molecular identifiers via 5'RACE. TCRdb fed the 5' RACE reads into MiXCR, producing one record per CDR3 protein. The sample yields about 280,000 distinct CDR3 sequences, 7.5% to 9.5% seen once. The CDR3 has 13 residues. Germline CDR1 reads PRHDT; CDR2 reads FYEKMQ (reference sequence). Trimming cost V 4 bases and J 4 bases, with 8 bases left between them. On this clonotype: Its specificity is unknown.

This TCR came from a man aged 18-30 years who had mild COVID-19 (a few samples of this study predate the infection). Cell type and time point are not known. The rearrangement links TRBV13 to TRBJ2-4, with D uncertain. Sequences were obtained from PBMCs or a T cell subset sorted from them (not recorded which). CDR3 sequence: CASSSRLKNIQYF. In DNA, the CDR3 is TGTGCCAGCAGCTCTAGATTAAAAAACATTCAGTACTTC. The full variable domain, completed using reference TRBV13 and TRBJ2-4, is AAGVIQSPRHLIKEKRETATLKCYPIPRHDTVYWYQQGPGQDPQFLISFYEKMQSDKGSIPDRFSAQQFSDYHSELNMSSLELGDSALYFCASSSRLKNIQYFGAGTRLSVL.